This T cell receptor beta chain was identified during a study of siplizumab effects on memory and regulatory T cells (dated by TCRdb to about 2019). The study in broad terms: The study examined how the anti-CD2 antibody siplizumab affects alloreactive T-cell subsets in allogeneic mixed lymphocyte reactions built from human PBMCs.

Looking up the germline V gene yields CDR1 KGHSH and CDR2 LQKENI. The CDR3, from cysteine to phenylalanine, totals 13 residues. Only the CDR3 portion is preserved as DNA: 39 bases, with reading frame beginning at the first base. Trimming takes 6 bases from V and 7 bases from J, and the germline ends sit 15 bases apart. On this clone itself: The antigen it binds to is not known. No quality values exist for individual bases; no much larger clone is one base distant.

Sorted unstimulated T cells and proliferating T cells recovered from mixed lymphocyte reactions underwent TCRbeta CDR3 sequencing. Fresh whole blood from some ten HLA-typed healthy donors was used as the source from which PBMCs were isolated. To map where alloreactive clones came from, CD4+ regulatory T cells in the unstimulated state were FACS-sorted. Library preparation was by the immunoSEQ multiplex PCR assay. Roughly 10^5 TCR templates per sample were assayed on the deep sequencing platform. Genomic DNA extracted from sorted T cells was the material used for TCRbeta CDR3 sequencing. Under the source paper's analysis protocol: The R programming language was used for the clonal analysis of the TCRbeta CDR3 data. Comparing unstimulated samples against CFSE-low samples taken after the reaction was how alloreactive CD4+ and CD8+ clones were defined. By matching sequences to the repertoires of sorted unstimulated Treg and non-Treg cells, each alloreactive CD4+ clone was assigned a regulatory or non-regulatory origin. Drawn from immuneACCESS, this table holds only the in-frame rearrangements with V and J called that TCRdb kept. Clones are partly lost; checked studies trace under half to an unresolved V gene and leave the rest unexplained. V, J and clone size derive from that table, while D and trimming were established from the DNA sequence. The sample records roughly 82,000 clones, roughly 87% of which are singletons. Over 1.5% of the sample is taken by the ten largest.

Summary of the overall study and its limitations: In reactions with siplizumab, an average of 68.8% of mappable alloreactive CD4+ clones were Treg-derived, compared with 26.9% in control reactions. Roughly 80-97% of proliferating CD4+ or CD8+ clones could not be assigned a naive or memory phenotype. Whether proliferating Tregs from siplizumab cultures were suppressive was not functionally confirmed. The cumulative frequency of alloreactive sequences traceable to unstimulated CD4+ memory T cells was significantly reduced by siplizumab. Unstimulated naive T cells appeared to be more diverse than memory T cells, and naive cells seemed to make a substantial contribution to the alloresponse. Sequences below about 10^-5 frequency were poorly captured, so only a minor fraction of alloreactive clones could be mapped to unstimulated subsets.

Material: Tregs sorted from blood. The receptor chain draws on TRBV18 and TRBJ1-2, with a weak D call of TRBD1 (6 bases match). This sequence was found in a human donor in good health. The CDR3 amino acid sequence is: CASSSQDRLGYTF. The sequence in DNA is TGTGCCAGCTCCTCCCAAGACAGGCTTGGCTACACCTTC.